These 25 T cell receptor beta chains were all obtained from the same sample, sequenced in a study of blood T cell repertoires in COVID-19. Clones were sequenced by immunoSEQ multiplex PCR, and TCRdb holds only the in-frame ones, with some missing. The sample has some 210,000 clones, 80% to 95% seen once. Sequencing input: peripheral blood. The receptors here all came from a man aged 55-75 years with COVID-19, enrolled during active disease.

V usage is TRBV28 and J usage is TRBJ1-2; 9 nucleotides match TRBD1. The CDR3 length is 13 residues. Germline loops: CDR1 MDHEN, CDR2 SYDVKM. V lost 7 bases and J lost 4; bases outside the gene matches: 4. CDR3 region: CASTWDRVYGYTF. In DNA form, the CDR3 reads TGTGCCAGCACTTGGGACAGGGTCTATGGCTACACCTTC.

The chain joins TRBV10-3 to TRBJ1-1; maybe TRBD1 (6 bases). The CDR3 extends over 15 amino acids. Germline CDR1 ENHRY, CDR2 SYGVKD. The V and J ends lost 4 bases and 1 base respectively, with 13 bases between them. Here the CDR3 DNA reads TGTGCCATCAGTGGGGGGGGCAGTAGGAACACTGAAGCTTTCTTT. This gives the protein CAISGGGSRNTEAFF.

This chain links TRBV6-5 with TRBJ1-2; D possibly corresponds to TRBD1 (5 bases). Germline CDR1 and CDR2: MNHEY and SVGAGI. This CDR3 is built from 13 residues. V was trimmed by 9 bases and J by 8 bases, leaving 19 bases between them. The CDR3 DNA follows: TGTGCCAGTCTTAGAACGGGAGGGGACGGCTACACCTTC. It encodes CASLRTGGDGYTF.

This chain uses TRBV30 with TRBJ1-1; 7 nucleotides match TRBD1. Germline CDR1 is GTSNPN and CDR2 is SVGIG (reference sequence). After removal of 2 bases from V and 4 bases from J, the junction contained 4 bases not matched to a gene. The CDR3 has 13 amino acids. The CDR3, as DNA: TGTGCCTGGAGTCTCCAGGGGGTCACTGAAGCTTTCTTT. Translation: CAWSLQGVTEAFF.

This chain uses TRBV5-5 with TRBJ1-1, with 8 bases identical to TRBD1. Per germline, CDR1 SGHKS and CDR2 YYEKEE (reference sequence). This CDR3 contains 15 residues. V shed 4 bases, J shed 3 bases, and the junction held 8 bases outside the gene matches. Here the CDR3 DNA reads TGTGCCAGCAGCCCGCGGACAGGGTCGGACACTGAAGCTTTCTTT. Its protein is CASSPRTGSDTEAFF.

V usage is TRBV3-1 (or the pseudogene TRBV3-2) and J usage is TRBJ1-5; 7 positions match TRBD1. Germline assignment: CDR1 LGHDT and CDR2 YNNKEL (reference sequence). This CDR3 comprises 13 residues. J lost 7 bases, V lost 5 bases, and 5 bases had no gene match. In nucleotides, the CDR3 is TGTGCCAGCAGCGCGGGACAGAACCAGCCCCAGCATTTT. Translated, it gives CASSAGQNQPQHF.

The chain carries TRBV5-1 and TRBJ2-1; D is perhaps TRBD1 (8 bases). The CDR3 runs 16 residues. CDR1 and CDR2 from the germline V gene are SGHRS and YFSETQ. The V end was cut by 10 bases, the J end by 3 bases, with 23 bases between. CDR3 DNA: TGCGCCTCCCACGCGGGGGTGGGACAGGTCTACAATGAGCAGTTCTTC. Amino acids: CASHAGVGQVYNEQFF.

This chain uses TRBV5-1 with TRBJ1-2; D call uncertain. Germline CDR1 and CDR2: SGHRS and YFSETQ. V shed 4 bases and J shed 0 bases, with 13 bases lying between them. The CDR3 is 15 amino acids. Here the CDR3 reads CASSPQNKANYGYTF. CDR3 sequence (DNA): TGCGCCAGCAGCCCACAAAACAAAGCTAACTATGGCTACACCTTC.

The rearrangement uses TRBV28 and TRBJ2-1; 9 nucleotides line up with TRBD1. Looked up from germline, CDR1 is MDHEN and CDR2 is SYDVKM. The V gene end was trimmed by 4 bases and the J gene end by 2 bases; junction bases not matched to a gene: 6. The CDR3 is 16 residues long. The CDR3 nucleotides read TGTGCCAGCAGTTCCGGGACAGGGTCCGCCTACAATGAGCAGTTCTTC. This encodes CASSSGTGSAYNEQFF.

This sequence joins TRBV4-2 and TRBJ2-1; no clear D. The V and J ends lost 4 bases and 5 bases respectively, with 12 bases between them. The CDR3 runs to 14 residues. Per the germline V gene, CDR1 is LGHNA and CDR2 is YNFKEQ. The CDR3 DNA reads as TGTGCCAGCAGCCGGGCAGAAACCCACAATGAGCAGTTCTTC. Translation: CASSRAETHNEQFF.

For the CDR3, the DNA is TGTGCCAGCAGCCAGGCGGGCCAGGGGGCTTTTAACGAAAAACTGTTTTTT. The encoded protein is CASSQAGQGAFNEKLFF. The chain combines TRBV3-1 (or the pseudogene TRBV3-2) with TRBJ1-4; 8 positions match TRBD1. The V and J ends lost 3 bases and 8 bases, in that order; junction bases with no gene match: 14. There are 17 residues in the CDR3. Per germline, CDR1 LGHDT and CDR2 YNNKEL (reference sequence).

The chain links TRBV10-3 to TRBJ2-7, with D possibly TRBD1 on 6 matching bases. Trimming left V 1 base short and J 2 bases short, with 9 bases between. This CDR3 comprises 14 residues. Germline loops: CDR1 ENHRY, CDR2 SYGVKD. CDR3 sequence: CAISEFGQPYEQYF. CDR3 in DNA: TGTGCCATCAGTGAGTTCGGACAGCCCTACGAGCAGTACTTC.

The chain carries TRBV5-4 and TRBJ2-2; 7 positions match TRBD1. The length of the CDR3 is 15 residues. Per germline, CDR1 SGHNT and CDR2 YYREEE (reference sequence). The V and J ends lost 4 bases and 2 bases, in that order; junction bases with no gene match: 5. CDR3 bases: TGTGCCAGCAGCGGGGACAGAACCAACACCGGGGAGCTGTTTTTT. Its translation is CASSGDRTNTGELFF. Full variable domain (outside the CDR3, taken from reference TRBV5-4 and TRBJ2-2): ETGVTQSPTHLIKTRGQQVTLRCSSQSGHNTVSWYQQALGQGPQFIFQYYREEENGRGNFPPRFSGLQFPNYSSELNVNALELDDSALYLCASSGDRTNTGELFFGEGSRLTVL.

This clone occurred once. This sequence joins TRBV5-1 and TRBJ2-3, with a weak D call TRBD1 (7 bases). The V end was cut by 4 bases, the J end by 2 bases, with 20 bases between. This CDR3 contains 17 residues. The V gene's germline CDR1 is SGHRS and CDR2 YFSETQ. DNA of the CDR3: TGCGCCAGCAGCCCGGTGGAGGGGGCACGGGTCACAGATACGCAGTATTTT. This gives the protein CASSPVEGARVTDTQYF. Full variable domain (outside the CDR3, taken from reference TRBV5-1 and TRBJ2-3): KAGVTQTPRYLIKTRGQQVTLSCSPISGHRSVSWYQQTPGQGLQFLFEYFSETQRNKGNFPGRFSGRQFSNSRSEMNVSTLELGDSALYLCASSPVEGARVTDTQYFGPGTRLTVL.

The chain employs TRBV10-3 and TRBJ1-6; 8 bases line up with TRBD1. Germline CDR1 is ENHRY and CDR2 is SYGVKD. The CDR3 runs 14 residues. After removal of 6 bases from V and 8 bases from J, the junction contained 6 bases not matched to a gene. CDR3 bases: TGTGCCATCAGCTCGGACAGGGAGGATTCACCCCTCCACTTT. Protein product: CAISSDREDSPLHF.

This clone appeared a single time. The chain couples TRBV3-1 (or the pseudogene TRBV3-2) to TRBJ1-2; D might be TRBD1 (6 bases). Germline CDR1 LGHDT, CDR2 YNNKEL (reference sequence). V lost 4 bases and J 4 bases, leaving 13 bases between the germline ends. The CDR3 has 14 residues. The CDR3 DNA reads TGTGCCAGCAGCCCACTGGGGACAAGCTATGGCTACACCTTC. This codes for CASSPLGTSYGYTF.

V usage is TRBV7-2 and J usage is TRBJ1-5; 7 bases align to TRBD1. J was trimmed by 4 bases and V by 5 bases; bases with no gene match: 5. The germline V gene encodes CDR1 SGHTA and CDR2 FQGNSA. The CDR3 contains 14 residues. CDR3: CASSLMGQNQPQHF. As DNA, the CDR3 is TGTGCCAGCAGCCTCATGGGACAGAATCAGCCCCAGCATTTT.

This chain's CDR3 is CASSVGHWNTEAFF. CDR3 sequence (DNA): TGTGCCAGCAGCGTGGGACATTGGAACACTGAAGCTTTCTTT. V and J are TRBV5-5 and TRBJ1-1; D might be TRBD1 (6 bases). Trimming left V 4 bases short and J 1 base short, with 11 bases between. This CDR3 is built from 14 residues. CDR1 and CDR2 (germline): SGHKS, YYEKEE (reference sequence).

The chain recombines TRBV5-1 with TRBJ2-7; D is ambiguous. Trimming left V 0 bases short and J 2 bases short, with 9 bases between. Germline V gene lookup returns CDR1 SGHRS and CDR2 YFSETQ. The CDR3 totals 14 residues. The CDR3 loop is CASSLGAGTYEQYF. Written as DNA, the CDR3 is TGCGCCAGCAGCTTGGGGGCAGGCACCTACGAGCAGTACTTC.

The chain combines TRBV5-4 with TRBJ2-5, with 11 bases lining up with TRBD2. V lost 1 base to trimming and J lost 6 bases; unmatched junction nucleotides: 8. This CDR3 comprises 16 residues. Germline V CDR1 and CDR2: SGHNT, YYREEE (reference sequence). As DNA, the CDR3 is TGTGCCAGCAGCTTGTCTAGCGGGGGGCCCTTTAAGACCCAGTACTTC. Translating it yields CASSLSSGGPFKTQYF. Variable domain in full (rest from reference TRBV5-4 and TRBJ2-5): ETGVTQSPTHLIKTRGQQVTLRCSSQSGHNTVSWYQQALGQGPQFIFQYYREEENGRGNFPPRFSGLQFPNYSSELNVNALELDDSALYLCASSLSSGGPFKTQYFGPGTRLLVL.

This rearrangement joins TRBV28 to TRBJ2-1; 10 bases match TRBD2. This CDR3 contains 19 residues. The trim removed 5 bases at V and 4 bases at J, leaving 17 bases unmatched. Germline V gene sequence: CDR1 MDHEN, CDR2 SYDVKM. Written as DNA, the CDR3 is TGTGCCAGCAGTCCAACGGGGGGGCAGCGGGAGGGAAGGTACAATGAGCAGTTCTTC. It encodes CASSPTGGQREGRYNEQFF. The full variable domain, rest sourced from reference TRBV28 and TRBJ2-1, is DVKVTQSSRYLVKRTGEKVFLECVQDMDHENMFWYRQDPGLGLRLIYFSYDVKMKEKGDIPEGYSVSREKKERFSLILESASTNQTSMYLCASSPTGGQREGRYNEQFFGPGTRLTVL.

The V call is TRBV18, the J call TRBJ2-1, with 10 bases aligning to TRBD1. CDR3 size: 15 residues. The V segment lost 6 bases and the J segment 3 bases; nucleotides outside the gene matches: 5. Per the germline V gene, CDR1 is KGHSH and CDR2 is LQKENI. CDR3 protein: CASSQRDRGYNEQFF. The DNA of the CDR3 is TGTGCCAGCTCCCAAAGGGACAGGGGCTACAATGAGCAGTTCTTC.

Regarding this clone: Different DNA sequences within this sample yield the same CDR3. V usage is TRBV29-1 and J usage is TRBJ1-1; 7 positions match TRBD1. CDR3 length equals 12 residues. Germline CDR1 reads SQVTM; CDR2 reads ANQGSEA. The V segment lost 4 bases and the J segment 1 base; nucleotides outside the gene matches: 0. The CDR3 protein is CSVGDRNTEAFF. The CDR3 DNA follows: TGCAGCGTTGGGGACAGGAACACTGAAGCTTTCTTT.

The chain combines TRBV19 with TRBJ2-3; possibly TRBD1 for D (5 bases). Germline lookup yields CDR1 LNHDA and CDR2 SQIVND (reference sequence). This CDR3 is 15 amino acids long. Trimming left V 5 bases short and J 2 bases short, with 14 bases between. CDR3 in DNA: TGTGCCAGTAGTCTGCAGGGATACTACACAGATACGCAGTATTTT. Protein product: CASSLQGYYTDTQYF.

The V and J genes are TRBV21-1 and TRBJ1-2; the table's TRBD1 call for D was not verified on the DNA. TRBV21-1 is a documented pseudogene. CDR3 length: 17 residues. CDR3 amino acids: CASSKGWRGQGRMGYTF. The CDR3 DNA reads as TGTGCCAGCAGCAAAGGATGGAGAGGCCAGGGGCGGATGGGCTACACCTTC.